This note documents a single T cell receptor beta chain sequence. This same CDR3 is encoded by further DNA sequences in the sample. The data stem from a study of blood T cell repertoires in COVID-19. V lost 4 bases, J lost 1 base, and 4 bases lay in between. The CDR3 spans 13 residues. Germline V CDR1 and CDR2: SGHTA, FQGNSA. Participants spanned ages 18 to 89 years and resided in over 20 US areas. Clones were sequenced by immunoSEQ multiplex PCR, and TCRdb holds only the in-frame ones, with some missing. The table lists under 200,000 clones, roughly 90% of them singletons. The source of this sequence is a woman in her fifties or sixties who had recovered from COVID-19. Input material: PBMCs or T cells enriched from blood (not recorded which). The chain is built from TRBV7-2 and TRBJ2-2; D unresolved. DNA of the CDR3: TGTGCCAGCAGCTCCTTGAACACCGGGGAGCTGTTTTTT. It specifies CASSSLNTGELFF.